These 21 T cell receptor beta chains were all obtained from the same sample, sequenced in a study of tumor-infiltrating lymphocytes in primary liver carcinoma (dated by TCRdb to the late 2010s). TCRdb lists the instrument as Illumina HiSeq 2500. TCRbeta-specific cDNA was reverse-transcribed from 500 ng total RNA using a constant-region primer and ProtoScript II reverse transcriptase. TCRbeta libraries were built with three nested multiplex PCR rounds, a slightly modified ARM-PCR procedure. Multiplex TRBV1-TRBV30 forward primers and a Cbeta reverse primer were used in the first two PCR rounds, each of which was run for 9 to 11 cycles. The public sequencing data were trimmed at Q25 with fastp and processed into clonotypes with MiXCR by TCRdb, which kept only in-frame beta chains. Identical CDR3 protein sequences are pooled into one entry, listed with their most common genes and DNA. Here the sample has some 190,000 distinct CDR3 sequences; over 50% occur a single time. The leading ten clones occupy 72% of the sample.

Blood RNA was extracted from unsorted whole blood with TRIzol reagent; germline DNA came from the DNeasy Blood & Tissue kit. Sequencing was performed on peripheral blood. All receptors come from a middle-aged man with primary liver carcinoma and hepatitis B virus infection.

As for this clonotype: This could be a read error, since a much larger clone is one nucleotide away. The chain joins TRBV6-5 to TRBJ2-1; D gene unclear. Trimming stripped 6 bases from V and 8 bases from J, with 11 bases between. The germline V gene has CDR1 MNHEY and CDR2 SVGAGI. The CDR3 is made up of 12 amino acids. The CDR3 DNA reads as TGTGCCAGCAGGGCGACTTCGGATGAGCAGTTCTTC. Encoded protein: CASRATSDEQFF.

J is TRBJ2-5 and V is TRBV5-4, with 8 bases lining up with TRBD2. The CDR3 is 16 residues long. Per the germline V gene, CDR1 is SGHNT and CDR2 is YYREEE (reference sequence). The V gene end was trimmed by 4 bases and the J gene end by 5 bases; junction bases not matched to a gene: 13. CDR3 nucleotide sequence: TGTGCCAGCAGCCCGGCTATAGCGGGAAGCGGTGAGACCCAGTACTTC. Its protein product is CASSPAIAGSGETQYF.

This clonotype was counted between two and nine times. The rearrangement links TRBV4-1 to TRBJ2-1, with 8 bases identical to TRBD2. The germline CDR1 and CDR2 sequences are MGHRA and YSYEKL. The J segment lost 9 bases and the V segment lost 4 bases, leaving 2 bases of the junction unmatched. This CDR3 comprises 12 residues. This chain's CDR3 is CASSLAGTEQFF. DNA of the CDR3: TGCGCCAGCAGCCTAGCGGGAACTGAGCAGTTCTTC.

The J gene is TRBJ1-5, the V gene TRBV6-1, with a weak D call TRBD1 (5 bases). Germline assignment: CDR1 MNHNS and CDR2 SASEGT. This CDR3 has 14 residues. V was shortened by 7 bases and J by 1 base, with 11 bases between the two germline ends. The CDR3 sequence is CASTPWGSNQPQHF. In DNA form, the CDR3 reads TGTGCCAGCACCCCTTGGGGGAGCAATCAGCCCCAGCATTTT.

On this clonotype itself: The junction differs from germline at one of its ends, possibly a read error. The rearrangement links TRBV12-3 or TRBV12-4 to TRBJ2-6; D tentatively fits TRBD1 or TRBD2 (5 bases each). This CDR3 spans 16 amino acids. CDR3 in DNA: TGTGCCAGCAGTTTAGCGCCGGGGTCTGGGGCCAGCGTCCTGACTTTC. Amino acid sequence: CASSLAPGSGASVLTF.

The rearrangement links TRBV6-5 to TRBJ1-6; D unclear. This CDR3 has 12 amino acids. Per the germline V gene, CDR1 is MNHEY and CDR2 is SVGAGI. Trimming shortened V by 10 bases and J by 8 bases, and 12 bases separated the two germline ends. The CDR3 DNA reads TGTGCCAACAAAATGGGTGATTCACCCCTCCACTTT. This sequence encodes CANKMGDSPLHF.

Of note for this clonotype: This CDR3 fails to terminate in the conserved phenylalanine or tryptophan, so it likely reflects a read error. The limits of the CDR3 on the DNA are not certain, so only TCRdb's listed CDR3 is given. The gene calls are TRBV11-2 and TRBJ2-2; TRBD2 is the table's D call and was not checked against the DNA. Looked up from germline, CDR1 is SGHAT and CDR2 is FQNNGV. The CDR3 length is 15 residues, termini included. CDR3 residues: CASSLLGLNTGELCL.

On this clonotype: Germline and junction disagree at one end, which may indicate a read error. The rearrangement joins TRBV12-3 or TRBV12-4 to TRBJ2-3, with D perhaps matching TRBD2 (5 bases). The length of the CDR3 is 16 residues. CDR3 sequence: CASSSPGRASIDTQYF. Written as DNA, the CDR3 is TGTGCCAGCAGTTCTCCCGGACGCGCTAGCATAGATACGCAGTATTTT.

V usage is TRBV5-6 and J usage is TRBJ2-1, with 11 bases that match TRBD2. Trimming took 1 base from V and 7 from J; bases not matched to a gene: 4. The CDR3 spans 15 residues. Germline V gives CDR1 SGHDT, CDR2 YYEEEE. This chain's CDR3 is CASSLTLAGGNEQFF. The CDR3 coding sequence is TGTGCCAGCAGCTTGACTCTAGCGGGAGGAAATGAGCAGTTCTTC. The variable domain in full, with the rest retrieved from reference TRBV5-6 and TRBJ2-1, is DAGVTQSPTHLIKTRGQQVTLRCSPKSGHDTVSWYQQALGQGPQFIFQYYEEEERQRGNFPDRFSGHQFPNYSSELNVNALLLGDSALYLCASSLTLAGGNEQFFGPGTRLTVL.

The chain combines TRBV11-2 with TRBJ2-2; D gene unclear. The CDR3 contains 14 residues. Deletions cut 5 bases from V and 5 bases from J, with 12 bases between. Germline CDR1 SGHAT, CDR2 FQNNGV. CDR3: CASSRNMGTGELFF. CDR3 DNA sequence: TGTGCCAGCAGCCGCAACATGGGGACCGGGGAGCTGTTTTTT.

With respect to this clonotype: Because it lacks the conserved phenylalanine or tryptophan at the end, this CDR3 is likely a read error. The V gene is TRBV4-1, the J gene TRBJ2-1; 7 bases align to TRBD2. Germline CDR1 is MGHRA and CDR2 is YSYEKL. CDR3 size: 15 residues. Trimming at V came to 1 base and at J to 4 bases, leaving 4 bases not matched to a gene. Here the CDR3 reads CASSQVSGPYNEQFI. The CDR3 bases are TGCGCCAGCAGCCAAGTTAGCGGGCCATACAATGAGCAGTTCATC.

The gene calls are TRBV30 and TRBJ2-6, with D hard to call. Germline V gene sequence: CDR1 GTSNPN, CDR2 SVGIG (reference sequence). The CDR3 runs 12 residues. V gave up 6 bases and J gave up 4 bases, with 7 bases separating them. In nucleotides, the CDR3 is TGTGCCTGCCTCCGCGGGGCCAACGTCCTGACTTTC. As protein: CACLRGANVLTF.

The chain recombines TRBV4-1 with TRBJ2-3; unclear D gene. Trimming removed 5 bases at V and 2 bases at J, with 17 bases between. The germline gives CDR1 MGHRA, CDR2 YSYEKL. CDR3 length: 16 residues. CDR3 sequence (DNA): TGCGCCAGCAGCGCCAGGTCCATGGATAACACAGATACGCAGTATTTT. This translates into CASSARSMDNTDTQYF.

V usage is TRBV11-2 and J usage is TRBJ2-5, with a weak D call TRBD2 (6 bases). CDR1 is SGHAT, CDR2 FQNNGV, per germline. This CDR3 comprises 15 residues. Trimming removed 3 bases at V and 5 bases at J, with 16 bases between. Written as DNA, the CDR3 is TGTGCCAGCAGCTTCCCGGGACTCCCCGAGGAGACCCAGTACTTC. It yields the protein CASSFPGLPEETQYF.

With regard to this clonotype: Here the CDR3 omits its conserved ending phenylalanine or tryptophan, so a read error is the likely source. The rearrangement uses TRBV12-3 or TRBV12-4 and TRBJ2-5, with TRBD2 matching over 14 bases. Losses at the gene ends were 9 bases for V and 9 bases for J; bases not matched to a gene: 9. This CDR3 has 14 residues. CDR3 loop: CASTPGTSGSSQYY. In DNA, the CDR3 is TGTGCCAGTACCCCCGGGACTAGCGGGAGCTCCCAGTACTAC.

The V call is TRBV29-1, the J call TRBJ2-7, with 7 positions matching TRBD2. V shed 5 bases, J shed 6 bases, and the junction held 7 bases outside the gene matches. Germline CDR1 and CDR2: SQVTM and ANQGSEA. The CDR3 spans 12 residues. Here the CDR3 DNA reads TGCAGCGTTTGGGGAGGGGTGGGCGAGCAGTACTTC. Translating gives CSVWGGVGEQYF.

With respect to this clonotype: The junction departs from the called germline gene at one end, perhaps through a read error. The chain has TRBV12-3 or TRBV12-4 and TRBJ2-3; 10 nucleotides line up with TRBD2. The CDR3 contains 17 residues. The CDR3 sequence is CASRPRTSGIYTDTQYF. The DNA of the CDR3 is TGTGCCAGCAGACCAAGGACTAGCGGTATTTACACAGACACGCAGTATTTT.

Worth noting for this clonotype: The final CDR3 position lacks the conserved phenylalanine or tryptophan, pointing to a likely read error. The CDR3 nucleotides read TGCAGCGTTGAGCCGGCGGACATTGCTCAAGAGACCCAGTACTTG. Its protein product is CSVEPADIAQETQYL. The V and J genes are TRBV29-1 and TRBJ2-5, with D perhaps matching TRBD1 (5 bases). This CDR3 has 15 amino acids. V lost 3 bases and J lost 2, with 16 bases in between. The germline gives CDR1 SQVTM, CDR2 ANQGSEA.

The chain uses TRBV12-3 or TRBV12-4 and TRBJ1-4, with unresolved D. This CDR3 comprises 14 residues. V gave up 6 bases and J gave up 3 bases, with 11 bases separating them. The CDR3 here is CASRNSRANEKLFF. DNA of the CDR3: TGTGCCAGCAGAAACAGTCGAGCTAATGAAAAACTGTTTTTT.

Points on this clonotype: Germline is not matched at one junction end, which may reflect a read error. The chain is built from TRBV29-1 and TRBJ1-1, with a tentative D call TRBD1 (5 bases). In germline, CDR1 is SQVTM, CDR2 ANQGSEA. This CDR3 contains 13 residues. The CDR3 nucleotides read TGCTGCGTTTACAGCGCGCCAGGGACTGAAGCTTTCTTC. Translation: CCVYSAPGTEAFF.

This clonotype was counted only a few times. CDR3 amino acids: CAISDSRDGEAEQFF. The CDR3 nucleotides read TGTGCCATCAGTGACTCAAGAGATGGGGAGGCTGAGCAGTTCTTC. The chain uses TRBV10-3 and TRBJ2-1; TRBD2 might be the D (6 bases). From germline, CDR1 is ENHRY and CDR2 SYGVKD. Trimming removed 3 bases from V and 9 bases from J, with 18 bases in between. This CDR3 comprises 15 residues.